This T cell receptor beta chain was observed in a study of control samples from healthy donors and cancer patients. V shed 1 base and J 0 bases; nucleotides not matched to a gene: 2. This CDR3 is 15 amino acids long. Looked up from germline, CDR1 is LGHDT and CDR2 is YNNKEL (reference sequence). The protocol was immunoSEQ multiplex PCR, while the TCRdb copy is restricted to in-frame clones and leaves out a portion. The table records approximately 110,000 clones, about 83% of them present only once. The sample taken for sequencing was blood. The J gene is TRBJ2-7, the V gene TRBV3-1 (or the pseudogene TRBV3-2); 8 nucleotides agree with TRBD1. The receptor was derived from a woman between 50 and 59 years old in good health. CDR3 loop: CASSQVGQGSYEQYF. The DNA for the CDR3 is TGTGCCAGCAGCCAAGTCGGACAGGGCTCCTACGAGCAGTACTTC.